Listed below are T cell receptor beta chains from one sample, sequenced in a study of blood T cell repertoires in COVID-19. The data were produced by immunoSEQ multiplex PCR, yet TCRdb's version contains in-frame clones alone and is incomplete. The table shows under 45,000 clones, with 70% to 90% occurring only once. The sample consisted of peripheral blood. The receptor set was obtained from a man aged 55-75 years with acute or convalescent COVID-19. CDR3s include the opening cysteine and the closing phenylalanine or tryptophan. A D gene is named only where the DNA matches it firmly. Some rows have no size entry. The others give once, few or many, or a class for an expanded clone.

J gene,D gene,CDR3 length,clone size,V gene,CDR3 DNA,CDR3 protein
TRBJ1-5,.,16,.,TRBV9,TGTGCCAGCAGCGTAGCCCCCTTGACAGAAAATCAGCCCCAGCATTTT,CASSVAPLTENQPQHF
TRBJ2-7,TRBD1,15,once,TRBV7-6,TGTGCCAGCAGCTTAGGGGACAGCAAATACGACGAGCAGTACTTC,CASSLGDSKYDEQYF
TRBJ1-1,TRBD1,14,.,TRBV18,TGTGCCAGCTCACCGGGACAGGGGTACACTGAAGCTTTCTTT,CASSPGQGYTEAFF
TRBJ1-2,.,15,.,TRBV4-2,TGTGCCAGCAGCCAATCCCGTGGGGAGGTCTATGGCTACACCTTC,CASSQSRGEVYGYTF
TRBJ1-4,.,18,.,TRBV16,TGTGCCAGCAGCCAAGGACCCGGGACTGACGCAACTAGGGAAAAACTGTTTTTT,CASSQGPGTDATREKLFF
TRBJ2-3,.,12,.,TRBV24-1,TGTGCCACCAGTTCTAGCACAGATACGCAGTATTTT,CATSSSTDTQYF
TRBJ2-3,.,14,medium-sized,TRBV7-9,TGTGCCAGCAGCTTAGTTTACGGACTAGATACGCAGTATTTT,CASSLVYGLDTQYF
TRBJ1-5,TRBD1,15,.,TRBV6-5,TGTGCCAGCAAAGCCGGGGACAGCCCCAATCAGCCCCAGCATTTT,CASKAGDSPNQPQHF
TRBJ2-7,.,14,.,TRBV27,TGTGCCAGCAGTTCCCGACTAGGAACCTACGAGCAGTACTTC,CASSSRLGTYEQYF
TRBJ1-2,.,14,.,TRBV19,TGTGCCAGTAGCCCGAGTGGCCAGGGTGACGGCTACACCTTC,CASSPSGQGDGYTF
TRBJ1-6,.,16,.,TRBV4-2,TGTGCCAGCAGCCAAGTTGGGACAAACCACGATTCACCCCTCCACTTT,CASSQVGTNHDSPLHF
TRBJ1-5,TRBD1,16,once,TRBV28,TGTGCCAGCTACCCTGGACAGGGCCCTCTCAATCAGCCCCAGCATTTT,CASYPGQGPLNQPQHF
TRBJ2-1,.,14,.,TRBV5-1,TGCGCCAGCAGCTTGGGGGACTTCTACAATGAGCAGTTCTTC,CASSLGDFYNEQFF
TRBJ2-1,.,15,few,TRBV6-6,TGTGCCAGCAGTTATTTGGGGGGTGAGAGCAATGAGCAGTTCTTC,CASSYLGGESNEQFF
TRBJ1-6,TRBD1,16,.,TRBV28,TGTGCCAGCAGTTTTCGGGGGACAGGTCGAGGGTCACCCCTCCACTTT,CASSFRGTGRGSPLHF
TRBJ2-7,TRBD2,14,once,TRBV7-8,TGTGCCAGCAGCTTACGGGAGGGGCTCTACGAGCAGTACTTC,CASSLREGLYEQYF
TRBJ1-2,.,14,.,TRBV30,TGTGCCTGGAGTGTAGGGCGGGGGCCCTATGGCTACACCTTC,CAWSVGRGPYGYTF
TRBJ2-1,.,15,.,TRBV10-1,TGCGCCAGCAGTGAGGGCTTGTCTCCCTACAATGAGCAGTTCTTC,CASSEGLSPYNEQFF
TRBJ2-2,.,16,.,TRBV14,TGTGCCAGCAGCCAATTTCAGGGATCCAACACCGGGGAGCTGTTTTTT,CASSQFQGSNTGELFF
TRBJ2-7,.,18,.,TRBV19,TGTGCCAGTAGTATAGACGTTACCAGGGGATTGACACCCTACGAGCAGTACTTC,CASSIDVTRGLTPYEQYF
TRBJ1-1,.,14,.,TRBV18,TGTGCCAGCTCACCCGGGACACCTAACACTGAAGCTTTCTTT,CASSPGTPNTEAFF
TRBJ2-1,.,14,.,TRBV2,TGTGCCACCGGACGGGAAAACTCCTACAATGAGCAGTTCTTC,CATGRENSYNEQFF
TRBJ1-2,TRBD1,15,.,TRBV30,TGTGCCTGGAGTTCGGAGAGATACAGGGGCTGGGGCTACACCTTC,CAWSSERYRGWGYTF
TRBJ1-2,.,15,.,TRBV27,TGTGCCAGCAGTTCCCTCAATGGGGGGGCGGGTGGCTACACCTTC,CASSSLNGGAGGYTF
TRBJ1-2,TRBD1,15,.,TRBV5-1,TGCGCCAGCAGCTTGGAGACCAGGGGGAACTATGGCTACACCTTC,CASSLETRGNYGYTF
TRBJ1-3,.,14,.,TRBV11-2,TGTGCCAGCAGCTTAAGCATCTCTGGAAACACCATATATTTT,CASSLSISGNTIYF
TRBJ1-1,.,14,.,TRBV11-2,TGTGCCAGCAGCTTATCCACAGCGAACACTGAAGCTTTCTTT,CASSLSTANTEAFF
TRBJ2-2,.,15,.,TRBV5-1,TGCGCCAGCAGCCCTTTGAGCCCGAACACCGGGGAGCTGTTTTTT,CASSPLSPNTGELFF
TRBJ2-1,TRBD2,15,.,TRBV5-6,TGTGCCAGCCGCGCCGGGACTAGCTACTACAATGAGCAGTTCTTC,CASRAGTSYYNEQFF
TRBJ2-7,TRBD1,16,.,TRBV4-3,TGCGCCAGCAGCCAGGACCGCCGACCACAGGGGTACGAGCAGTACTTC,CASSQDRRPQGYEQYF
TRBJ1-1,TRBD1,17,.,TRBV10-2,TGCGCCAGCAGTGACTCCGACAGGGCGGGTATGAACACTGAAGCTTTCTTT,CASSDSDRAGMNTEAFF
TRBJ1-2,TRBD1,13,.,TRBV7-9,TGTGCCAGCAGCGACAGGGGGCTATATGGCTACACCTTC,CASSDRGLYGYTF
TRBJ2-3,TRBD2,16,.,TRBV5-1,TGCGCCAGCAGCTTGGAAGCGGGGGCCGTCACAGATACGCAGTATTTT,CASSLEAGAVTDTQYF
TRBJ2-2,TRBD1,18,.,TRBV6-1,TGTGCCAGCAGTAAAGACAGGGGAAGACGTCTTAACACCGGGGAGCTGTTTTTT,CASSKDRGRRLNTGELFF
TRBJ2-2,TRBD2,19,once,TRBV9,TGTGCCAGCAGCGTAGGTCTAGGACAGCGGGGGATGGACACCGGGGAGCTGTTTTTT,CASSVGLGQRGMDTGELFF